This entry lists 27 T cell receptor beta chains sequenced from one sample in a study of metastatic and nonmetastatic thyroid tumors. No patient received treatment before thyroid surgery. From the PCR reads, TCRdb re-called clones with MiXCR. The sample has about 15,000 clones, about 34% seen once; the top ten hold about 10%. The sample taken for sequencing was tumor tissue. The receptors were gathered from a male donor with papillary thyroid cancer or a benign thyroid nodule (not recorded which). Some clones in this sample may be carry-over from other donors' samples.

This chain joins TRBV7-8 and TRBJ2-7, with unresolved D. The V and J ends lost 5 bases and 4 bases respectively, with 21 bases between them. The CDR3 is 16 residues long. Germline CDR1 and CDR2: SGHVS and FQNEAQ. CDR3 DNA sequence: TGTGCCAGCAGCACCTCTACCCCAATTCCAAAGTACGAGCAGTACTTC. Translating it yields CASSTSTPIPKYEQYF.

Sample share makes this clone medium-sized. The gene calls are TRBV6-2 or TRBV6-3 and TRBJ1-3, with 7 bases identical to TRBD1. Germline V CDR1 and CDR2: MNHEY, SVGEGT. CDR3 size: 14 residues. J gave up 4 bases and V 6 bases, and 6 bases lay outside the gene matches. The CDR3 DNA is TGTGCCAGCAGCTTGACAGGGCGCGGAAACACCATATATTTT. Protein product: CASSLTGRGNTIYF.

By share, this clone counts as medium-sized. V is TRBV7-3 and J is TRBJ2-3; D is perhaps TRBD1 (6 bases). Trimming removed 3 bases from V and 6 bases from J, with 13 bases in between. Germline-derived CDR1 and CDR2 are SGHTA and FQGTGA. There are 14 residues in the CDR3. For the CDR3, the DNA is TGTGCCAGCAGCTTGGCAGGGGCCCGGGATACGCAGTATTTT. It yields the protein CASSLAGARDTQYF.

The chain couples TRBV18 to TRBJ2-7; 7 bases map to TRBD2. The CDR3 has 14 amino acids. J lost 6 bases, V lost 3 bases, and 8 bases had no gene match. CDR1 KGHSH and CDR2 LQKENI come from the germline V gene. CDR3 in amino acids: CASSPPAGEAEQYF. Here the CDR3 DNA reads TGTGCCAGCTCACCCCCTGCGGGAGAAGCCGAGCAGTACTTC.

This clone showed up just a few times. The J gene is TRBJ1-1, the V gene TRBV27; weak D call: TRBD1 (5 bases). V lost 3 bases and J lost 10, with 9 bases in between. The CDR3 runs to 11 residues. Germline CDR1 MNHEY, CDR2 SMNVEV (reference sequence). CDR3 coding DNA: TGTGCCAGCAGTTTCGGGGGGGTAGCTTTCTTT. Its translation is CASSFGGVAFF.

By sample share, this clone is medium-sized. The chain employs TRBV18 and TRBJ1-2; D might be TRBD1 (6 bases). The germline V and J ends were trimmed by 5 bases and 4 bases, with 11 bases remaining between them. The CDR3 runs to 13 residues. From germline, CDR1 is KGHSH and CDR2 LQKENI. CDR3 sequence reads: CASSAGQSYGYTF. CDR3 bases: TGTGCCAGCTCAGCTGGACAGAGCTATGGCTACACCTTC.

The chain recombines TRBV2 with TRBJ2-2; D remains ambiguous. Trimming took off 1 base at V and 3 bases at J, with 9 bases between the two ends. CDR1 and CDR2 from the germline V gene are SNHLY and FYNNEI. This CDR3 has 15 amino acids. CDR3 in DNA: TGTGCCAGCAGTGAAGAATACATCGACACCGGGGAGCTGTTTTTT. The encoded protein is CASSEEYIDTGELFF.

The chain combines TRBV20-1 with TRBJ2-7; a possible D gene is TRBD1 (6 bases). CDR1 DFQATT and CDR2 SNEGSKA come from the germline V gene (reference sequence). Trimming removed 1 base at V and 0 bases at J, with 13 bases between. The CDR3 is 15 amino acids. The CDR3 loop is CSARVGVGASYEQYF. The CDR3 nucleotides are TGCAGTGCTAGAGTCGGGGTGGGGGCCTCCTACGAGCAGTACTTC.

The chain uses TRBV18 and TRBJ2-7; tentatively, D is TRBD2 (5 bases). The V gene's germline CDR1 is KGHSH and CDR2 LQKENI. The CDR3 consists of 14 residues. Trimming took off 1 base at V and 5 bases at J, with 12 bases between the two ends. The CDR3, as DNA: TGTGCCAGCTCACCACGTAGCGACTCAGACGAGCAGTACTTC. Translating gives CASSPRSDSDEQYF.

This clone was detected many times. The chain employs TRBV18 and TRBJ2-1; 11 nucleotides line up with TRBD2. This CDR3 is built from 16 residues. After removal of 3 bases from V and 8 bases from J, the junction contained 9 bases not matched to a gene. Germline CDR1 KGHSH, CDR2 LQKENI. For the CDR3, the DNA is TGTGCCAGCTCACCCCCCGGGACTAGCGGATTGGATGAGCAGTTCTTC. Translating it yields CASSPPGTSGLDEQFF.

The V gene is TRBV2, the J gene TRBJ1-6, with D hard to call. V gave up 6 bases and J gave up 9 bases, with 15 bases separating them. CDR1 and CDR2 (germline): SNHLY, FYNNEI. The CDR3 runs to 14 residues. The CDR3 region has the DNA TGTGCCAGCAGCGGACGCTTGACGTCTTCACCCCTCCACTTT. Translated, it gives CASSGRLTSSPLHF.

By share, this clone ranks as large. V is TRBV19 and J is TRBJ1-5; D uncertain. Germline V gene lookup returns CDR1 LNHDA and CDR2 SQIVND (reference sequence). The V end was cut by 3 bases, the J end by 6 bases, with 9 bases between. There are 13 residues in the CDR3. The chain's CDR3 is CASSMAIIQPQHF. CDR3 sequence (DNA): TGTGCCAGTAGTATGGCTATCATTCAGCCCCAGCATTTT.

This clone is labeled as medium-sized. The rearrangement links TRBV19 to TRBJ1-2, with D unclear. This CDR3 has 14 amino acids. The germline V gene encodes CDR1 LNHDA and CDR2 SQIVND (reference sequence). V was cut by 5 bases and J by 0 bases, with 10 bases left in between. CDR3 nucleotide sequence: TGTGCCAGTAGTCCGGGGATTTCTAACTATGGCTACACCTTC. Translated, it gives CASSPGISNYGYTF. The full variable domain, in which reference TRBV19 and TRBJ1-2 provide the parts outside the CDR3, is DGGITQSPKYLFRKEGQNVTLSCEQNLNHDAMYWYRQDPGQGLRLIYYSQIVNDFQKGDIAEGYSVSREKKESFPLTVTSAQKNPTAFYLCASSPGISNYGYTFGSGTRLTVV.

This clone was seen only once. The gene calls are TRBV20-1 and TRBJ2-1, with 7 nucleotides matching TRBD2. Germline V gene sequence: CDR1 DFQATT, CDR2 SNEGSKA (reference sequence). This CDR3 has 16 amino acids. Trimming at V came to 6 bases and at J to 5 bases, leaving 16 bases not matched to a gene. The CDR3 loop is CSAHWYLAVINNEQFF. DNA of the CDR3: TGCAGTGCCCACTGGTACCTAGCGGTGATTAACAATGAGCAGTTCTTC.

The gene calls are TRBV10-1 and TRBJ2-7; D is ambiguous. The CDR3 is made up of 13 amino acids. The V and J ends lost 2 bases and 0 bases respectively, with 5 bases between them. Germline V gives CDR1 WNHNN, CDR2 SYGVQD (reference sequence). CDR3 in DNA: TGCGCCAGCAGTGAGGTCATCTCCTACGAGCAGTACTTC. Translating it yields CASSEVISYEQYF.

Worth noting for this clone: Mismatch with germline at one junction end may stem from a read error. The chain carries TRBV7-3 and TRBJ2-1, with a weak D call TRBD2 (6 bases). CDR3 length: 13 amino acids. Germline lookup yields CDR1 SGHTA and CDR2 FQGTGA. The CDR3 reads CASSLTGSGPPRF. As DNA, the CDR3 is TGTGCCAGCAGCTTAACGGGAAGCGGGCCTCCCCGATTC. Full variable domain (missing parts from reference TRBV7-3 and TRBJ2-1): GAGVSQTPSNKVTEKGKYVELRCDPISGHTALYWYRQSLGQGPEFLIYFQGTGAADDSGLPNDRFFAVRPEGSVSTLKIQRTERGDSAVYLCASSLTGSGPPRFGPGTRLTVL.

The chain links TRBV4-1 to TRBJ2-7; D is perhaps TRBD2 (5 bases). The CDR3 runs to 15 residues. Germline V lookup: CDR1 MGHRA, CDR2 YSYEKL. The ends were cut back, 3 bases at V and 3 bases at J, with 15 bases in the middle. CDR3 DNA sequence: TGCGCCAGCAGCCAGATCCCTCTAGCTGACTACGAGCAGTACTTC. It encodes CASSQIPLADYEQYF.

The J gene is TRBJ2-3, the V gene TRBV5-1; 10 bases are shared with TRBD1. V dropped 4 bases and J dropped 1; count of bases not matched to a gene: 6. The CDR3 is 16 residues long. Germline V CDR1 and CDR2: SGHRS, YFSETQ. The DNA of the CDR3 is TGCGCCAGCAGCGATGCCGGGACAGGGGGCACAGATACGCAGTATTTT. Translation gives CASSDAGTGGTDTQYF.

This clone was observed many times. The chain joins TRBV11-1 to TRBJ2-1, with TRBD2 matching over 13 bases. CDR3 size: 18 residues. V trimming: 7 bases; J trimming: 8 bases; junction bases outside the gene matches: 17. The germline CDR1 and CDR2 sequences are SGHAT and FQDESV (reference sequence). The CDR3 DNA follows: TGTGCCAGCACCGGGGGGACTGGACTAGCGGGAGACGGGTATGAGCAGTTCTTC. This codes for CASTGGTGLAGDGYEQFF.

In the case of this clone: A read error may explain this, as a much larger clone is one base away. This same CDR3 is encoded by further DNA sequences in the sample. The J gene is TRBJ2-3, the V gene TRBV12-3 or TRBV12-4, with TRBD1 identical over 7 bases. The length of the CDR3 is 12 residues. The CDR3 is CASSFGGTALDF. Written as DNA, the CDR3 is TGTGCCAGCAGTTTTGGTGGGACAGCATTGGATTTT.

By proportion, this clone is medium-sized. This chain connects TRBV18 to TRBJ1-1; TRBD1 is a possible D gene (5 bases). Trimming cost V 3 bases and J 6 bases, with 11 bases left between them. The V gene's germline CDR1 is KGHSH and CDR2 LQKENI. The CDR3 has 13 residues. The CDR3 spells CASSPDGTAEAFF. CDR3 DNA sequence: TGTGCCAGCTCACCGGACGGGACTGCTGAAGCTTTCTTT.

The rearrangement joins TRBV6-1 to TRBJ2-7; 10 bases match TRBD1. Germline V gene sequence: CDR1 MNHNS, CDR2 SASEGT. J gave up 6 bases and V 7 bases, and 12 bases lay outside the gene matches. The CDR3 has 15 amino acids. CDR3: CASTRSGTGDPEQYF. CDR3 DNA sequence: TGTGCCAGCACCCGTTCGGGGACAGGGGATCCCGAGCAGTACTTC.

This clone was picked up one time. The genes are TRBV11-2 and TRBJ2-7, with 8 bases matching TRBD2. Germline V CDR1 and CDR2: SGHAT, FQNNGV. V shed 3 bases and J 3 bases; nucleotides not matched to a gene: 4. The CDR3 length is 14 residues. The CDR3 sequence: CASSFSLAGYEQYF. CDR3 coding DNA: TGTGCCAGCAGCTTTTCCCTAGCGGGCTACGAGCAGTACTTC.

This clone was seen a handful of times. CDR3 sequence (DNA): TGTGCCAGCTTGGCCAGGAGTTATACGCAGTATTTT. It is translated as CASLARSYTQYF. The chain is built from TRBV2 and TRBJ2-3; no definite D call. The CDR3 totals 12 residues. CDR1 and CDR2 (germline): SNHLY, FYNNEI. V was trimmed by 8 bases and J by 7 bases, leaving 13 bases between them.

The chain has TRBV9 and TRBJ2-7; D not certain. Germline CDR1 SGDLS, CDR2 YYNGEE. The CDR3 consists of 15 residues. Trimming pared 1 base from V and 1 base from J, leaving 12 bases between. CDR3 residues: CASSVCGSGSYEQYF. CDR3 coding DNA: TGTGCCAGCAGCGTATGTGGTAGTGGGTCCTACGAGCAGTACTTC.

The rearrangement uses TRBV5-1 and TRBJ2-1; TRBD2 might be the D (5 bases). There are 14 residues in the CDR3. The germline CDR1 and CDR2 sequences are SGHRS and YFSETQ. The ends were cut back, 1 base at V and 5 bases at J, with 10 bases in the middle. CDR3 coding DNA: TGCGCCAGCAGCTTGATCTACGGGGACAATGAGCAGTTCTTC. Amino acid sequence: CASSLIYGDNEQFF.

Many counts were recorded for this clone. This chain uses TRBV2 with TRBJ2-5, with D maybe TRBD1 (6 bases). Germline loops: CDR1 SNHLY, CDR2 FYNNEI. V lost 6 bases to trimming and J lost 5 bases, with 25 bases between them. The CDR3 length is 17 residues. CDR3 nucleotides: TGTGCCAGCAGGATACAGGGTCGCCGGGACCGTGGGGAGACCCAGTACTTC. Protein: CASRIQGRRDRGETQYF. Drawing the rest from reference TRBV2 and TRBJ2-5, the complete variable domain is EPEVTQTPSHQVTQMGQEVILRCVPISNHLYFYWYRQILGQKVEFLVSFYNNEISEKSEIFDDQFSVERPDGSNFTLKIRSTKLEDSAMYFCASRIQGRRDRGETQYFGPGTRLLVL.